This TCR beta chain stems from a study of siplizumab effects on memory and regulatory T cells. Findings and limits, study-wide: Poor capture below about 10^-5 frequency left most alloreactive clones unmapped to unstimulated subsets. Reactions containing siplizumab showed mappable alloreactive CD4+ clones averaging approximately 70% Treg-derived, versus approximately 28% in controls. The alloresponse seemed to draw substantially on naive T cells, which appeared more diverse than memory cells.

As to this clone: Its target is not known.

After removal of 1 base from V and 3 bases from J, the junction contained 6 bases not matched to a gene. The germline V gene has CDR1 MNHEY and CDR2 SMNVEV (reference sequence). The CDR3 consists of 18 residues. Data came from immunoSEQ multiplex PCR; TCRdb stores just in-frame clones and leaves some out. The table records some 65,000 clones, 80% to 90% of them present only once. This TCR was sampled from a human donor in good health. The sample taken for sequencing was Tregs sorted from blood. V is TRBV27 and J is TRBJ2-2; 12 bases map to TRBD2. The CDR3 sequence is CASSLFGLAGGYTGELFF. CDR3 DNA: TGTGCCAGCAGTTTATTTGGCCTAGCGGGAGGGTACACCGGGGAGCTGTTTTTT.